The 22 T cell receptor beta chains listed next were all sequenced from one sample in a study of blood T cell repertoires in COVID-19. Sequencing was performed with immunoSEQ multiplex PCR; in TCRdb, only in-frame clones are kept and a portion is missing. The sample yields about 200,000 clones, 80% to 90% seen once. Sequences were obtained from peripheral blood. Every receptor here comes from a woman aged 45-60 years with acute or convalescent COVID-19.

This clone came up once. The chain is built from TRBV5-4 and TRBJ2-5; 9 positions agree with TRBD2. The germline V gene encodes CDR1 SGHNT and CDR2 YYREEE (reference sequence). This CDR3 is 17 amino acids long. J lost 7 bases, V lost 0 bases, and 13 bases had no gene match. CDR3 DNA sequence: TGTGCCAGCAGCTTGGCCTTTAGCGGGAGCGGTCGGGGGACCCAGTACTTC. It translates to CASSLAFSGSGRGTQYF.

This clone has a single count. CDR3 nucleotide sequence: TGTGCCAGCAGCTTAGTGTTCCTAAACCCTAGGGAGCAGTACTTC. It translates to CASSLVFLNPREQYF. J is TRBJ2-7 and V is TRBV7-2, with D uncertain. Between the trimmed V and J ends, which lost 1 base and 7 bases, there was a span of 17 bases. There are 15 residues in the CDR3. Germline CDR1 reads SGHTA; CDR2 reads FQGNSA.

CDR3 protein: CASRPLAGGPRDTQYF. CDR3 nucleotide sequence: TGTGCCAGCAGACCCTTAGCGGGGGGGCCGAGGGATACGCAGTATTTT. J is TRBJ2-3 and V is TRBV6-8; TRBD2 matches 11 bases. Trimming took 6 bases from V and 6 from J; bases not matched to a gene: 11. This CDR3 is 16 amino acids long. CDR1 is MNHGY and CDR2 is SAAAGT in the germline V gene.

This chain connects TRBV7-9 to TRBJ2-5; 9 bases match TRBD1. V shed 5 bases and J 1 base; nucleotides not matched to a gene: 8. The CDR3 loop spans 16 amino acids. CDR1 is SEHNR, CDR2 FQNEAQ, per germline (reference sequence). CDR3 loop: CASSHEDRGPQETQYF. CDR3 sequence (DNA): TGTGCCAGCAGCCACGAGGACAGGGGTCCCCAAGAGACCCAGTACTTC.

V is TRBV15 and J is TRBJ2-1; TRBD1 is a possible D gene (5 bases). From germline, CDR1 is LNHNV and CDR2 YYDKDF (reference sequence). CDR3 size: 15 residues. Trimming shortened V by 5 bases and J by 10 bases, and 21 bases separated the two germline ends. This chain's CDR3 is CATSPVGKGNMEQFF. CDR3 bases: TGTGCCACCAGCCCAGTGGGGAAGGGGAATATGGAGCAGTTCTTC. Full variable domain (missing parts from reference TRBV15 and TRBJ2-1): DAMVIQNPRYQVTQFGKPVTLSCSQTLNHNVMYWYQQKSSQAPKLLFHYYDKDFNNEADTPDNFQSRRPNTSFCFLDIRSPGLGDTAMYLCATSPVGKGNMEQFFGPGTRLTVL.

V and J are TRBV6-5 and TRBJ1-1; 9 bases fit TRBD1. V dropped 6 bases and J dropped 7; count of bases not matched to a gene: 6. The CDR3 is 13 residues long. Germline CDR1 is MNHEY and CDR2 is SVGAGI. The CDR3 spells CASRMDRGFEAFF. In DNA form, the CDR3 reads TGTGCCAGCAGGATGGACAGGGGATTTGAAGCTTTCTTT.

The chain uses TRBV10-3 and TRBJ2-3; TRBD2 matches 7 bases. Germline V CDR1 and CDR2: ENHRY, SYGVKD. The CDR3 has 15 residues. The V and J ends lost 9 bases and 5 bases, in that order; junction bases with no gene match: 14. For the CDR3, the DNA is TGTGCCATTAACTCTGGAGGGAGGGCCGGAGATACGCAGTATTTT. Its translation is CAINSGGRAGDTQYF.

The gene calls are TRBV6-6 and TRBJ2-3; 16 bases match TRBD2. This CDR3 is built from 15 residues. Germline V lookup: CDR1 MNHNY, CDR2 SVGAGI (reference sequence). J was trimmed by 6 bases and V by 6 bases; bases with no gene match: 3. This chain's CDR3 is CASSPGLAGGDTQYF. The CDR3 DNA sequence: TGTGCCAGCAGCCCGGGACTAGCGGGGGGGGATACGCAGTATTTT.

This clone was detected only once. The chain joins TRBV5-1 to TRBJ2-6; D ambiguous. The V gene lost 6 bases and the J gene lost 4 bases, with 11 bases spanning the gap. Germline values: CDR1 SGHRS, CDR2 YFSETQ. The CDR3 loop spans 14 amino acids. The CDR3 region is CASKQFPGANVLTF. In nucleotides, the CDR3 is TGCGCCAGCAAACAATTCCCCGGGGCCAACGTCCTGACTTTC.

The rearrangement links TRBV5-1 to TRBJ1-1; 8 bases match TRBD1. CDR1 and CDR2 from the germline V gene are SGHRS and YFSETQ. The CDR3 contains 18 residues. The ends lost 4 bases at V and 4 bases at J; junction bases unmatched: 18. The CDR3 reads CASSPVDPVGQGTTEAFF. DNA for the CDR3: TGCGCCAGCAGCCCGGTTGACCCCGTAGGACAGGGCACCACTGAAGCTTTCTTT. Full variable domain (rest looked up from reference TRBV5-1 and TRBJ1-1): KAGVTQTPRYLIKTRGQQVTLSCSPISGHRSVSWYQQTPGQGLQFLFEYFSETQRNKGNFPGRFSGRQFSNSRSEMNVSTLELGDSALYLCASSPVDPVGQGTTEAFFGQGTRLTVV.

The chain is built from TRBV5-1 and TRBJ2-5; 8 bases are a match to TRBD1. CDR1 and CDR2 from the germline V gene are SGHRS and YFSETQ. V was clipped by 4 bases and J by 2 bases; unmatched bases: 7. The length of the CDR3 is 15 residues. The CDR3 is CASSPTGGTQETQYF. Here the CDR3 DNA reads TGCGCCAGCAGCCCCACAGGGGGGACTCAAGAGACCCAGTACTTC.

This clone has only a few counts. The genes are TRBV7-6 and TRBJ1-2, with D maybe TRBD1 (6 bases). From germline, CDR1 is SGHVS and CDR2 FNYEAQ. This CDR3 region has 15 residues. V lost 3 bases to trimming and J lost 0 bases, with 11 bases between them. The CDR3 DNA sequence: TGTGCCAGCAGCTTCCGGACAGACTCTAACTATGGCTACACCTTC. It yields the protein CASSFRTDSNYGYTF.

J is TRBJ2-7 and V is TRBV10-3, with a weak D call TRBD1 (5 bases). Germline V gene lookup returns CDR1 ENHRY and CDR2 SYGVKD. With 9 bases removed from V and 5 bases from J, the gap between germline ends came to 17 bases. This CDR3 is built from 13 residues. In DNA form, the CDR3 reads TGTGCCATGGGTTCCCAGCAGGGCAACGAGCAGTACTTC. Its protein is CAMGSQQGNEQYF.

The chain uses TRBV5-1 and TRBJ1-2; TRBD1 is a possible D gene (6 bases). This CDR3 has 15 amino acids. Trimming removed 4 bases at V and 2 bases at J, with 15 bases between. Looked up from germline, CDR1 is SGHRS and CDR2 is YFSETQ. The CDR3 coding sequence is TGCGCCAGCAGCGATCCTGCCGGGACAAACTATGGCTACACCTTC. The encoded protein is CASSDPAGTNYGYTF.

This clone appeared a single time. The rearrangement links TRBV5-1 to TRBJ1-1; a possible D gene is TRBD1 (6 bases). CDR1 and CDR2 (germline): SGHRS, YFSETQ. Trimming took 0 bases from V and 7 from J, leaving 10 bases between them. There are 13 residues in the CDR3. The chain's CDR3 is CASSLDREYEAFF. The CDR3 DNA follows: TGCGCCAGCAGCTTGGACAGGGAGTATGAAGCTTTCTTT.

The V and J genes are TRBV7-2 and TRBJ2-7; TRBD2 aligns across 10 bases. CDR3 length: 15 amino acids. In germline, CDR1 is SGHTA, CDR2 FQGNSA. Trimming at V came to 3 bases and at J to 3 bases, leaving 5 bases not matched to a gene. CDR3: CASSLYTSGIYEQYF. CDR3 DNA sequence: TGTGCCAGCAGCTTGTATACTAGCGGGATCTACGAGCAGTACTTC. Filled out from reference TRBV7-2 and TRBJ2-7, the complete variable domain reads GAGVSQSPSNKVTEKGKDVELRCDPISGHTALYWYRQSLGQGLEFLIYFQGNSAPDKSGLPSDRFSAERTGGSVSTLTIQRTQQEDSAVYLCASSLYTSGIYEQYFGPGTRLTVT.

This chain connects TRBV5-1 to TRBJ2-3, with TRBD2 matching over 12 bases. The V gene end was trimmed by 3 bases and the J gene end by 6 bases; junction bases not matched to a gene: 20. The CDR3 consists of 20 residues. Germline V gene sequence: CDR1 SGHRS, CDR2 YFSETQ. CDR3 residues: CASSSLGQGSSSGRVDTQYF. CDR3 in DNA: TGCGCCAGCAGCTCGCTGGGGCAGGGATCCTCTAGCGGGAGGGTCGATACGCAGTATTTT.

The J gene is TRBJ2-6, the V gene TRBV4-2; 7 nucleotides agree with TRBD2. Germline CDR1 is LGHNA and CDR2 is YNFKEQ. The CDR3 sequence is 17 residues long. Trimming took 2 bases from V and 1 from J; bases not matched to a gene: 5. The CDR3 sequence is CASSQSGTNSGANVLTF. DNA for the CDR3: TGTGCCAGCAGCCAAAGCGGGACCAATTCTGGGGCCAACGTCCTGACTTTC.

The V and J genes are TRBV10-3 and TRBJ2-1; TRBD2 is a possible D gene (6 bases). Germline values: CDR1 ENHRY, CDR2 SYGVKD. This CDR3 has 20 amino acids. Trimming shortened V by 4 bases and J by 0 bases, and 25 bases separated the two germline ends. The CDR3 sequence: CAISATTPSAVASSYNEQFF. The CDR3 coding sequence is TGTGCCATCAGTGCCACTACCCCTAGCGCCGTAGCGAGCTCCTACAATGAGCAGTTCTTC.

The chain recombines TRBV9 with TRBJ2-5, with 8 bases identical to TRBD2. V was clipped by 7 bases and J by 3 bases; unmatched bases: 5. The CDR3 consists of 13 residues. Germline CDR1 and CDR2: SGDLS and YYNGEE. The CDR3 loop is CASAAAGEETQYF. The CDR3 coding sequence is TGTGCCAGCGCGGCAGCGGGGGAAGAGACCCAGTACTTC.

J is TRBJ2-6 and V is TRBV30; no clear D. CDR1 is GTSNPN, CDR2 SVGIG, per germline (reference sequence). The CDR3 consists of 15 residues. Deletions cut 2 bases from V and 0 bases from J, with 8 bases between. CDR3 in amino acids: CAWSLRGSGANVLTF. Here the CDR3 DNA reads TGTGCCTGGAGTTTAAGAGGCTCTGGGGCCAACGTCCTGACTTTC.

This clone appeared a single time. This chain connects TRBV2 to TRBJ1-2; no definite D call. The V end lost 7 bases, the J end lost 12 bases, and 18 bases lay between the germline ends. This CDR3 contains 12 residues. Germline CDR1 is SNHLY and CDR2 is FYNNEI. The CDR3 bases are TGTGCCAGCAAGGAGGACCGAACGGACCACACCTTC. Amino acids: CASKEDRTDHTF.